Sequencing of this T cell receptor beta chain was carried out in a study of identical twins. V lost 2 bases to trimming and J lost 5 bases, with 12 bases between them. The CDR3 sequence is 14 residues long. Germline CDR1 SGHTA, CDR2 FQGNSA. TCRdb redid the calling of the 5' RACE reads with MiXCR, one entry per CDR3 protein. The profile covers roughly 630,000 distinct CDR3 sequences, with 7.1% appearing a single time and 1.5% to 2% taken by the ten largest. The table lists this clonotype with many counts. These data are also associated with another study on yellow fever vaccine responses in identical twins.

The source is a woman between 18 and 30 years old in good health. The J gene is TRBJ1-1, the V gene TRBV7-2; no clear D gene. Sequenced sample: PBMCs. The CDR3 here is CASSLSWVGTEAFF. The DNA of the CDR3 is TGTGCCAGCAGCTTAAGCTGGGTAGGAACTGAAGCTTTCTTT. The complete variable domain, with remaining parts taken from reference TRBV7-2 and TRBJ1-1, reads GAGVSQSPSNKVTEKGKDVELRCDPISGHTALYWYRQSLGQGLEFLIYFQGNSAPDKSGLPSDRFSAERTGGSVSTLTIQRTQQEDSAVYLCASSLSWVGTEAFFGQGTRLTVV.